This record looks at one TCR beta chain sequence and its context. TCRdb's table, derived via immunoSEQ multiplex PCR, lists solely in-frame clones and lacks some. The sample has roughly 55,000 clones, nearly 90% seen once. The J segment lost 7 bases and the V segment lost 10 bases, leaving 8 bases of the junction unmatched. The CDR3 consists of 13 residues. Per germline, CDR1 LNHDA and CDR2 SQIVND (reference sequence). These data belong to a study of control samples from healthy donors and cancer patients. The chain links TRBV19 to TRBJ1-5, with 9 bases fitting TRBD1. This clonotype was obtained from a man between 45 and 60 years old in good health. The material sequenced was blood. Here the CDR3 reads CATQDRGGQPQHF. DNA for the CDR3: TGTGCCACTCAGGACAGGGGAGGACAGCCCCAGCATTTT.